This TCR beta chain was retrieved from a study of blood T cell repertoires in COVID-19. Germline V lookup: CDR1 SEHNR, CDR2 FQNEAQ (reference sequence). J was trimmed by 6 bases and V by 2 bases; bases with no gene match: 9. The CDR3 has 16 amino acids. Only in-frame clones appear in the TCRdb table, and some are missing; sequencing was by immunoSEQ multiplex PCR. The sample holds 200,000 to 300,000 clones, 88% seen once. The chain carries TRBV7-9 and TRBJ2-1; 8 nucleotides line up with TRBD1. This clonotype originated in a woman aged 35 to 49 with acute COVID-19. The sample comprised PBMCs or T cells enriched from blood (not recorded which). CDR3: CASSLLRDRKINEQFF. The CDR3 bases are TGTGCCAGCAGCTTATTACGGGACAGGAAGATCAATGAGCAGTTCTTC.